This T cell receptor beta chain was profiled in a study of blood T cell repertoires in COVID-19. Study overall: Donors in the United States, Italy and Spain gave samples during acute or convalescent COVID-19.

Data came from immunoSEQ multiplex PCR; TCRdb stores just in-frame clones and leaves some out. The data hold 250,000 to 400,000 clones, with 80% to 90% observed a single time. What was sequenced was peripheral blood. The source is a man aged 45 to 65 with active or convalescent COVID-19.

The CDR3 region is CASSAGLAGGNEQFF. CDR3 DNA: TGTGCCAGCAGCGCGGGACTAGCGGGAGGGAATGAGCAGTTCTTC. V gene TRBV5-4 combines with J gene TRBJ2-1, with TRBD2 identical over 16 bases. Germline CDR1 is SGHNT and CDR2 is YYREEE (reference sequence). The CDR3 is 15 residues long. The V segment lost 4 bases and the J segment 7 bases; nucleotides outside the gene matches: 2.